The entry below describes one TCR beta chain. These data are taken from a study of blood T cell repertoires in COVID-19. Study details: Samples taken during acute and convalescent COVID-19 were collected in the United States, Italy and Spain. T cells, B-cell-depleted T cells, or PBMCs supplied cDNA or gDNA.

Per the authors' pipeline: Reference gene primer amplification gave estimated nucleated cell counts. Sequencing used immunoSEQ multiplex PCR; TCRdb keeps in-frame clones, though not all of them. That table furnishes V, J and clone size, whereas the DNA furnished D and trimming. Found here are fewer than 300,000 clones, 86% of them singletons; the top ten hold roughly 12%. Germline V gene sequence: CDR1 SGHDT, CDR2 YYEEEE. The CDR3 has 18 amino acids. With V trimmed by 4 bases and J by 0 bases, 11 bases remained unmatched. This sequence was found in a woman in her twenties or thirties with COVID-19, enrolled during active disease. The J gene is TRBJ2-3, the V gene TRBV5-6; 10 bases line up with TRBD1. Sequencing was performed on peripheral blood. The DNA of the CDR3 is TGTGCCAGCAGCACCGACAGGGGGCCTGTTATAAGCACAGATACGCAGTATTTT. Residues: CASSTDRGPVISTDTQYF. Based on the CDR3 plus reference TRBV5-6 and TRBJ2-3, the full variable domain is DAGVTQSPTHLIKTRGQQVTLRCSPKSGHDTVSWYQQALGQGPQFIFQYYEEEERQRGNFPDRFSGHQFPNYSSELNVNALLLGDSALYLCASSTDRGPVISTDTQYFGPGTRLTVL.